The entry below describes one T cell receptor (beta chain). Its antigen remains unknown. These data belong to a study of long-term antiretroviral therapy in people with HIV. The overall study: When the earliest samples were collected, ART was typically delayed until CD4 counts fell.

Germline CDR1 SGHNT, CDR2 YYREEE (reference sequence). The CDR3 loop spans 15 amino acids. The V and J ends lost 0 bases and 4 bases, in that order; junction bases with no gene match: 3. Findings of the study overall: Against controls, HIV repertoires showed narrower ranges of CDR3 length. Whichever time point was examined, clones expanded before ART dominated the repertoire.

They ran version v3.0 of the immunoSEQ assay at survey level. Sequencing targeted 40,000-50,000 T-cell genomes per sample. Sequencing used immunoSEQ multiplex PCR; TCRdb keeps in-frame clones, though not all of them. This sample has 21,000 or so clones, with more than 70% found just once. The chain joins TRBV5-4 to TRBJ2-1; 8 bases map to TRBD2. This specimen consisted of unsorted PBMCs, obtained 2.3 years after starting antiretroviral therapy. The origin of this receptor is a man aged 55 to 70 with HIV. The CDR3, as DNA: TGTGCCAGCAGCTTGGTTCGGGGGGGGTACAATGAGCAGTTCTTC. The encoded protein is CASSLVRGGYNEQFF.